This T cell receptor (beta chain) appears in the sequencing data of a study of blood T cell repertoires in COVID-19. V was cut by 0 bases and J by 3 bases, with 14 bases left in between. The CDR3 covers 16 residues. From germline, CDR1 is LNHDA and CDR2 SQIVND (reference sequence). Here immunoSEQ multiplex PCR was the method, and the copy in TCRdb shows in-frame clones only, minus some. This table has some 250,000 clones, 75% to 85% appearing once. The chain employs TRBV19 and TRBJ1-1; D unclear. The origin of this receptor is an elderly woman with COVID-19, enrolled during active disease. The sequenced material came from peripheral blood. CDR3 amino acids: CASSIDFEVGYTEAFF. CDR3 sequence (DNA): TGTGCCAGTAGTATAGATTTTGAGGTGGGTTACACTGAAGCTTTCTTT.